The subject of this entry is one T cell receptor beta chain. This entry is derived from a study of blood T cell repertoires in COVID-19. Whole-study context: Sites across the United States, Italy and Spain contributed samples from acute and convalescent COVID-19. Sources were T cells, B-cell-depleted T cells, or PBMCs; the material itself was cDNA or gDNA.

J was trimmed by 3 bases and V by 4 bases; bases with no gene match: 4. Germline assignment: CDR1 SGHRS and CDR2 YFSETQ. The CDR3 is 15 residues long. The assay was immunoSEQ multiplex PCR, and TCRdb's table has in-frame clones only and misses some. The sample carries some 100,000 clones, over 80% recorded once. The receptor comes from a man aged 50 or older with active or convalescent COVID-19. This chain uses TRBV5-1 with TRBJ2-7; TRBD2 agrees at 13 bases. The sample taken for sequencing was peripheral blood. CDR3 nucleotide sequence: TGCGCCAGCAGCCAACGGACTAGCGGGAGCTACGAGCAGTACTTC. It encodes CASSQRTSGSYEQYF.